These T cell receptor beta chains were read from a single sample in a study of blood T cell repertoires in COVID-19. TCRdb's copy holds only in-frame clones and misses some; the assay was immunoSEQ multiplex PCR. The sample shows under 65,000 clones, more than 75% of them seen only once. The sequenced material came from peripheral blood. The receptors here all came from a woman aged 55-75 years with acute or convalescent COVID-19. Each CDR3 is given with its conserved first and last residue. A D gene is named only where the DNA matches it firmly. The listing skips clone size in some rows; elsewhere it reads once, few, many or a size class.

cdr3_length clone_size d_call j_call v_call cdr3_aa cdr3_nt
16 . . TRBJ2-3 TRBV19 CASSPKSYPRTDTQYF TGTGCCAGTAGTCCCAAAAGCTACCCACGCACAGATACGCAGTATTTT
14 . . TRBJ2-4 TRBV5-1 CASSWGVSKNIQYF TGCGCCAGCAGCTGGGGGGTATCCAAAAACATTCAGTACTTC
12 . TRBD1 TRBJ1-2 TRBV6-5 CASTKTGDGYTF TGTGCCAGCACTAAGACAGGGGACGGCTACACCTTC
14 few . TRBJ1-6 TRBV30 CAWSATRSGSPLHF TGTGCCTGGAGTGCAACACGTTCGGGTTCACCCCTCCACTTT
14 . TRBD1 TRBJ1-4 TRBV30 CAWSSGTANEKLFF TGTGCCTGGAGTTCCGGGACAGCGAATGAAAAACTGTTTTTT
14 few . TRBJ1-6 TRBV3-1/TRBV3-2 CASSQTDVNSPLHF TGTGCCAGCAGCCAAACAGACGTAAATTCACCCCTCCACTTT
16 . TRBD1 TRBJ1-4 TRBV2 CASSSGAGQRNEKLFF TGTGCCAGCAGTTCGGGCGCGGGACAGCGAAATGAAAAACTGTTTTTT
13 once . TRBJ1-1 TRBV12-3/TRBV12-4 CASTQGFGTEAFF TGTGCCAGCACGCAGGGTTTTGGGACTGAAGCTTTCTTT
18 . . TRBJ1-2 TRBV5-6 CASSVPSTGPPTVGGYTF TGTGCCAGCAGCGTGCCATCGACAGGACCTCCTACAGTAGGTGGCTACACCTTC
13 . TRBD1 TRBJ1-4 TRBV3-1/TRBV3-2 CASSQVQGAELFF TGTGCCAGCAGCCAAGTCCAGGGGGCGGAACTGTTTTTT
13 . TRBD1 TRBJ2-1 TRBV6-5 CASPRQGGNEQFF TGTGCCAGCCCTCGACAGGGTGGGAATGAGCAGTTCTTC
14 . . TRBJ2-1 TRBV13 CASSPDPGIDEQFF TGTGCCAGCAGCCCAGATCCAGGGATAGATGAGCAGTTCTTC
14 . . TRBJ1-3 TRBV9 CASSLTVAGNTIYF TGTGCCAGCAGCCTGACAGTTGCGGGAAACACCATATATTTT
15 once TRBD1 TRBJ1-4 TRBV7-6 CASSQRQGKNEKLFF TGTGCCAGCAGCCAACGACAGGGGAAGAATGAAAAACTGTTTTTT
13 . . TRBJ2-7 TRBV4-3 CASSQQTADEQYF TGCGCCAGCAGCCAACAGACAGCTGACGAGCAGTACTTC
14 . TRBD1 TRBJ1-2 TRBV2 CASIKDQGVGGYTF TGTGCCAGCATCAAAGATCAGGGGGTCGGTGGCTACACCTTC
15 . . TRBJ1-2 TRBV3-1/TRBV3-2 CASSQVAGINYGYTF TGTGCCAGCAGCCAAGTGGCAGGCATTAACTATGGCTACACCTTC
15 . TRBD2 TRBJ2-2 TRBV6-5 CASRPLAGGPGELFF TGTGCCAGCAGGCCGCTAGCGGGGGGGCCCGGGGAGCTGTTTTTT
14 . TRBD1 TRBJ2-7 TRBV27 CASSLDRSSYEQYF TGTGCCAGCAGCCTGGACAGGAGCTCCTACGAGCAGTACTTC
15 . . TRBJ1-2 TRBV5-4 CASSETGGGADGYTF TGTGCCAGCAGCGAAACTGGGGGGGGCGCGGATGGCTACACCTTC
13 . TRBD2 TRBJ2-1 TRBV29-1 CSVHLGSGGEQFF TGCAGCGTCCATCTTGGTAGCGGGGGGGAGCAGTTCTTC
15 . . TRBJ1-6 TRBV7-9 CASSLMSGNNSPLHF TGTGCCAGCAGCTTAATGTCGGGGAATAATTCACCCCTCCACTTT
16 . TRBD1 TRBJ1-2 TRBV5-1 CASSGGAGTGGVGYTF TGCGCCAGCAGCGGGGGCGCCGGGACAGGGGGTGTTGGCTACACCTTC
13 once . TRBJ2-1 TRBV6-2/TRBV6-3 CASSLLLESEQFF TGTGCCAGCAGTCTACTCCTGGAGTCTGAGCAGTTCTTC
14 . TRBD1 TRBJ1-2 TRBV30 CAWSVTGRNYGYTF TGTGCCTGGAGTGTGACAGGGAGGAACTATGGCTACACCTTC
15 once TRBD1 TRBJ2-3 TRBV4-1 CASSQTGLSTDTQYF TGCGCCAGCAGCCAGACAGGGCTTAGCACAGATACGCAGTATTTT
18 . TRBD1 TRBJ1-5 TRBV3-1/TRBV3-2 CASSQEKFTGVVTQPQHF TGTGCCAGCAGCCAAGAAAAATTTACAGGGGTGGTCACGCAGCCCCAGCATTTT
16 . . TRBJ2-2 TRBV11-2 CASSPIGGRTTGELFF TGTGCCAGCAGCCCCATAGGGGGTAGGACCACCGGGGAGCTGTTTTTT
15 . TRBD1 TRBJ2-7 TRBV15 CATSRVGQGANEQYF TGTGCCACCAGCAGAGTAGGACAGGGGGCAAACGAGCAGTACTTC
18 few TRBD1 TRBJ1-3 TRBV5-1 CASSLAGTAKSSGNTIYF TGCGCCAGCAGCTTGGCCGGGACAGCTAAGAGCTCTGGAAACACCATATATTTT
14 . TRBD1 TRBJ2-1 TRBV7-2 CASSRTGGNNEQFF TGTGCCAGCAGTAGGACAGGGGGAAACAATGAGCAGTTCTTC
13 . . TRBJ1-4 TRBV9 CASSGPGDEKLFF TGTGCCAGCAGCGGGCCGGGGGATGAAAAACTGTTTTTT
16 . . TRBJ1-5 TRBV3-1/TRBV3-2 CASSQARRGINQPQHF TGTGCCAGCAGCCAGGCCAGAAGGGGGATCAATCAGCCCCAGCATTTT
16 . . TRBJ1-5 TRBV2 CASTLQVLSSNQPQHF TGTGCCAGCACTCTCCAGGTTCTCTCGAGCAATCAGCCCCAGCATTTT
15 once . TRBJ1-5 TRBV24-1 CATSDSGDSNQPQHF TGTGCCACCAGTGATTCAGGGGATAGCAATCAGCCCCAGCATTTT
15 . TRBD2 TRBJ2-3 TRBV25-1 CASSDTVGTSGVNSF TGTGCCAGCAGTGATACCGTGGGGACTAGCGGGGTAAATTCTTTC
15 . . TRBJ2-3 TRBV5-6 CASSAGPLSTDTQYF TGTGCCAGCAGCGCGGGACCCTTGTCCACAGATACGCAGTATTTT
19 . TRBD1 TRBJ2-2 TRBV7-8 CASSPRTGGVSSNTGELFF TGTGCCAGCAGCCCTAGGACAGGGGGTGTTTCATCGAACACCGGGGAGCTGTTTTTT
15 . TRBD1 TRBJ2-3 TRBV25-1 CASSDERDSARTQYF TGTGCCAGCAGTGACGAACGGGACAGCGCACGGACGCAGTATTTT
15 . TRBD2 TRBJ2-7 TRBV2 CASSDRGLAEYEQYF TGTGCCAGCAGTGATAGGGGACTAGCGGAATACGAGCAGTACTTC
15 . TRBD2 TRBJ2-3 TRBV24-1 CATGGTSGGRDTQYF TGTGCCACAGGGGGGACTAGCGGGGGCCGAGATACGCAGTATTTT
15 . TRBD2 TRBJ2-1 TRBV5-8 CASSYSGGGANEQFF TGTGCCAGCAGCTACTCGGGCGGGGGGGCTAATGAGCAGTTCTTC
14 . . TRBJ2-3 TRBV3-1/TRBV3-2 CASRPGGRTDTQYF TGTGCCAGCCGGCCGGGGGGCCGCACAGATACGCAGTATTTT
14 . . TRBJ2-7 TRBV5-1 CASSLEVRSYEQYF TGCGCCAGCAGCTTGGAAGTCAGATCCTACGAGCAGTACTTC
10 . . TRBJ1-1 TRBV24-1 CAGHRREAFF TGTGCAGGGCACCGGAGGGAAGCTTTCTTT
15 . TRBD2 TRBJ2-3 TRBV7-2 CASSTSGGGTDTQYF TGTGCCAGCAGCACTAGCGGGGGGGGCACAGATACGCAGTATTTT
14 . . TRBJ2-7 TRBV4-1 CASSQGVGPYEQYF TGCGCCAGCAGCCAAGGTGTGGGCCCCTACGAGCAGTACTTC
15 . TRBD1 TRBJ1-6 TRBV2 CASSYLQGSGSPLHF TGTGCCAGCAGTTACCTACAGGGGAGTGGTTCACCCCTCCACTTT
14 . TRBD1 TRBJ1-2 TRBV6-5 CASSSLTGGYGYTF TGTGCCAGCAGTTCCCTCACAGGGGGCTATGGCTACACCTTC
14 few TRBD1 TRBJ1-1 TRBV16 CASSQGQGVTEAFF TGTGCCAGCAGCCAAGGACAGGGGGTTACTGAAGCTTTCTTT
15 . . TRBJ2-7 TRBV18 CASSPFSEGSYEQYF TGTGCCAGCTCACCCTTTTCGGAAGGGAGCTACGAGCAGTACTTC
18 once TRBD2 TRBJ2-3 TRBV9 CASSPSGHSYYSTDTQYF TGTGCCAGCAGTCCTAGCGGTCACTCCTACTATAGCACAGATACGCAGTATTTT
13 once . TRBJ1-4 TRBV11-2 CASSLGLNEKLFF TGTGCCAGCAGCTTGGGGCTTAATGAAAAACTGTTTTTT
16 . TRBD1 TRBJ2-2 TRBV5-1 CASTQTTGVGSGELFF TGCGCCAGCACCCAAACCACAGGGGTCGGGTCCGGGGAGCTGTTTTTT
16 . . TRBJ1-3 TRBV9 CASSLQEPNSGNTIYF TGTGCCAGCAGTCTACAGGAGCCGAACTCTGGAAACACCATATATTTT
15 . TRBD1 TRBJ2-7 TRBV7-8 CASSIGGDRGYEQYF TGTGCCAGCAGCATAGGTGGGGACAGGGGGTACGAGCAGTACTTC
18 . TRBD1 TRBJ1-4 TRBV15 CATSTTTHHGTGDEKLFF TGTGCCACCAGCACCACTACCCATCACGGGACAGGGGATGAAAAACTGTTTTTT
14 . . TRBJ2-2 TRBV10-1 CASSDQGNTGELFF TGCGCCAGCAGTGACCAGGGAAACACCGGGGAGCTGTTTTTT
15 . . TRBJ1-5 TRBV2 CASRPEASSNQPQHF TGTGCCAGCAGGCCCGAGGCATCCAGCAATCAGCCCCAGCATTTT